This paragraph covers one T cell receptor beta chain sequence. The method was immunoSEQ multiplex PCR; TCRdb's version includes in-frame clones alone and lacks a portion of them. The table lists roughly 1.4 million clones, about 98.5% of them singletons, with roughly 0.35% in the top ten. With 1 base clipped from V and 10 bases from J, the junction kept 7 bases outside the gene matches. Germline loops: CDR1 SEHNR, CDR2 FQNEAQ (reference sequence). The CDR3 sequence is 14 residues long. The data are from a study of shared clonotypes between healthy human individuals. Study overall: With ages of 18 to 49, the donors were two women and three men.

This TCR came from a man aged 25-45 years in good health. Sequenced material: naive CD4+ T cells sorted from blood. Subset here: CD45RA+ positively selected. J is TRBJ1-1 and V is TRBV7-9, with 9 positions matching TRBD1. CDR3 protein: CASSLGTGVVSAFF. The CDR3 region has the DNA TGTGCCAGCAGCTTAGGGACAGGGGTCGTCTCAGCTTTCTTT.